Sequencing of this T cell receptor (beta chain) was carried out in a study of blood T cell repertoires in COVID-19. Study information: COVID-19 samples, acute and convalescent, were from the United States, Italy and Spain.

Study processing details: By means of reference gene primer amplification, nucleated cell counts were estimated. Sequencing was performed with immunoSEQ multiplex PCR; in TCRdb, only in-frame clones are kept and a portion is missing. V, J and clone size are those of that table, while D and trimming were read from the DNA. The sample shows about 94,000 clones, 80% to 85% of them seen only once. The CDR3 sequence is 14 residues long. After removal of 2 bases from V and 3 bases from J, the junction contained 7 bases not matched to a gene. The germline CDR1 and CDR2 sequences are GTSNPN and SVGIG (reference sequence).

The chain recombines TRBV30 with TRBJ2-7; 7 bases fit TRBD1. Sequencing was carried out using peripheral blood. This TCR derives from a man aged 55 to 69 with acute or convalescent COVID-19. In nucleotides, the CDR3 is TGTGCCTGGAGTTACAAGGGGGCCCTCTACGAGCAGTACTTC. It specifies CAWSYKGALYEQYF.